This entry lists 22 T cell receptor beta chains sequenced from one sample in a study of technical replicates of blood from a handful of donors. Method: immunoSEQ multiplex PCR; TCRdb's copy keeps in-frame clones and lacks some. The sample records tens of thousands of clones, around 94% being singletons. The sample taken for sequencing was T cells isolated from PBMCs. These receptors were taken from a human donor in good health.

This chain links TRBV27 with TRBJ2-1; the match to TRBD1 covers 7 bases. V was pared by 2 bases and J by 6 bases, with 1 base of the junction left unmatched. Germline lookup yields CDR1 MNHEY and CDR2 SMNVEV (reference sequence). The CDR3 consists of 13 residues. The CDR3 region has the DNA TGTGCCAGCAGTTTAGACAGGGCCAATGAGCAGTTCTTC. Its translation: CASSLDRANEQFF.

The rearrangement joins TRBV28 to TRBJ1-1; D unresolved. Germline V gene sequence: CDR1 MDHEN, CDR2 SYDVKM. V lost 6 bases and J 0 bases, leaving 14 bases between the germline ends. The CDR3 runs 15 residues. CDR3 sequence reads: CASRRLASLNTEAFF. CDR3 bases: TGTGCCAGCAGGAGACTCGCGAGCTTGAACACTGAAGCTTTCTTT.

The gene calls are TRBV18 and TRBJ1-2; D might be TRBD1 (5 bases). The ends were cut back, 3 bases at V and 6 bases at J, with 17 bases in the middle. CDR1 is KGHSH and CDR2 is LQKENI in the germline V gene. The CDR3 has 15 residues. CDR3 DNA: TGTGCCAGCTCACCCTCGCGGGGGGAGTTGAATGGCTACACCTTC. As protein: CASSPSRGELNGYTF.

The J gene is TRBJ2-7, the V gene TRBV11-2, with 8 positions matching TRBD2. The CDR3 runs 13 residues. The J segment lost 7 bases and the V segment lost 11 bases, leaving 13 bases of the junction unmatched. In germline, CDR1 is SGHAT, CDR2 FQNNGV. In DNA form, the CDR3 reads TGTGCCGTTCGTGGACTAGCCTTGGGGGAGCAGTACTTC. It yields the protein CAVRGLALGEQYF.

This clone is a singleton in its sample. This sequence joins TRBV6-1 and TRBJ2-5; D not resolved. The V end lost 1 base, the J end lost 1 base, and 7 bases lay between the germline ends. CDR1 is MNHNS, CDR2 SASEGT, per germline. CDR3 length equals 14 residues. The CDR3: CASSEVGSQETQYF. For the CDR3, the DNA is TGTGCCAGCAGTGAAGTCGGTTCCCAAGAGACCCAGTACTTC.

The V call is TRBV30, the J call TRBJ1-1; TRBD1 is a possible D gene (5 bases). V was shortened by 3 bases and J by 1 base, with 12 bases between the two germline ends. This CDR3 is built from 14 residues. Looked up from germline, CDR1 is GTSNPN and CDR2 is SVGIG (reference sequence). CDR3 coding DNA: TGTGCCTGGAGGGAACAGGATCCGAACACTGAAGCTTTCTTT. It translates to CAWREQDPNTEAFF.

The rearrangement links TRBV6-1 to TRBJ1-5, with TRBD1 matching over 7 bases. Germline assignment: CDR1 MNHNS and CDR2 SASEGT. Trimming at V came to 7 bases and at J to 3 bases, leaving 9 bases not matched to a gene. This CDR3 spans 15 amino acids. The CDR3 nucleotides are TGTGCCAGCAAGCTAGGGACAGCCTCCAATCAGCCCCAGCATTTT. It yields the protein CASKLGTASNQPQHF.

In its sample, this clone was seen once. The chain couples TRBV20-1 to TRBJ2-7; no reliable D call. The CDR3 has 11 amino acids. Deletions cut 5 bases from V and 6 bases from J, with 11 bases between. Germline-derived CDR1 and CDR2 are DFQATT and SNEGSKA (reference sequence). The CDR3 reads CSAQEVGEQYF. As DNA, the CDR3 is TGCAGTGCTCAAGAGGTCGGCGAGCAGTACTTC.

V usage is TRBV11-3 and J usage is TRBJ2-7; D unclear. CDR3 length: 16 amino acids. Germline V gene data show CDR1 as SGHNT and CDR2 as YENEEA. Trimming took off 0 bases at V and 0 bases at J, with 12 bases between the two ends. DNA for the CDR3: TGTGCCAGCAGCTTAGATTTCTATGGTAGCTCCTACGAGCAGTACTTC. It is translated as CASSLDFYGSSYEQYF.

This chain joins TRBV28 and TRBJ1-1, with TRBD1 matching over 12 bases. This CDR3 has 16 amino acids. Germline CDR1 reads MDHEN; CDR2 reads SYDVKM. Trimming took 6 bases from V and 3 from J; bases not matched to a gene: 8. This CDR3 reads CASRSGTGGPYTEAFF. CDR3 coding DNA: TGTGCCAGCAGATCCGGGACAGGGGGCCCCTACACTGAAGCTTTCTTT.

This chain joins TRBV30 and TRBJ2-1, with a possible D match to TRBD2 (6 bases). V was shortened by 6 bases and J by 6 bases, with 18 bases between the two germline ends. Germline V gene data show CDR1 as GTSNPN and CDR2 as SVGIG (reference sequence). This CDR3 region has 14 residues. CDR3 DNA sequence: TGTGCCTGCCGCACGGAGGAGGGTCTCAATGAGCAGTTCTTC. Its translation: CACRTEEGLNEQFF.

This chain connects TRBV6-5 to TRBJ2-7; 7 bases line up with TRBD2. The germline CDR1 and CDR2 sequences are MNHEY and SVGAGI. CDR3 size: 15 residues. Trimming at V came to 0 bases and at J to 6 bases, leaving 8 bases not matched to a gene. The CDR3 DNA is TGTGCCAGCAGTTACTCGGGGGGAGGGCCAATCGAGCAGTACTTC. It specifies CASSYSGGGPIEQYF.

The chain is built from TRBV4-1 and TRBJ1-1; D uncertain. Germline V gene lookup returns CDR1 MGHRA and CDR2 YSYEKL. The V end was cut by 6 bases, the J end by 1 base, with 12 bases between. The CDR3 runs 14 residues. The CDR3 DNA is TGCGCCAGCAGGTTTGTCGGGAAGAACACTGAAGCTTTCTTT. It translates to CASRFVGKNTEAFF.

This clone was counted a single time. The chain recombines TRBV28 with TRBJ2-1; no clear D gene. The V gene lost 4 bases and the J gene lost 3 bases, with 10 bases spanning the gap. The germline V gene encodes CDR1 MDHEN and CDR2 SYDVKM. The CDR3 has 14 amino acids. CDR3 region: CASSSNAGYNEQFF. In nucleotides, the CDR3 is TGTGCCAGCAGTTCTAACGCCGGCTACAATGAGCAGTTCTTC.

This rearrangement joins TRBV11-2 to TRBJ2-5; D not resolved. CDR3 length: 16 amino acids. Between the trimmed V and J ends, which lost 1 base and 2 bases, there was a span of 14 bases. The germline CDR1 and CDR2 sequences are SGHAT and FQNNGV. CDR3 in amino acids: CASSLAWSVTQETQYF. For the CDR3, the DNA is TGTGCCAGCAGCTTAGCTTGGAGCGTTACACAAGAGACCCAGTACTTC.

This chain uses TRBV7-8 with TRBJ2-7; D is ambiguous. CDR3 length: 13 residues. V lost 0 bases to trimming and J lost 3 bases, with 6 bases between them. The germline gives CDR1 SGHVS, CDR2 FQNEAQ. CDR3 sequence: CASSLAENYEQYF. In DNA, the CDR3 is TGTGCCAGCAGCTTAGCGGAGAACTACGAGCAGTACTTC.

This clone was counted a single time. The rearrangement links TRBV12-5 to TRBJ1-4, with D tentatively TRBD1 (5 bases). Germline V gives CDR1 LGHNT, CDR2 FRNRAP. CDR3 length equals 16 residues. The V end lost 7 bases, the J end lost 10 bases, and 25 bases lay between the germline ends. CDR3 sequence (DNA): TGTGCTAGTGACTCGGGGGAGGGCCCTGAGTCGGGAAAACTGTTTTTT. It yields the protein CASDSGEGPESGKLFF.

The chain is built from TRBV2 and TRBJ2-5, with D possibly TRBD1 on 5 matching bases. The CDR3 covers 12 residues. Trimming stripped 5 bases from V and 3 bases from J, with 7 bases between. Germline V lookup: CDR1 SNHLY, CDR2 FYNNEI. The CDR3 nucleotides read TGTGCCAGCAGTCTGACAGAAGAGACCCAGTACTTC. Protein product: CASSLTEETQYF.

This chain joins TRBV7-9 and TRBJ2-1; a weak D match, TRBD2 (5 bases). With 3 bases removed from V and 6 bases from J, the gap between germline ends came to 15 bases. Per germline, CDR1 SEHNR and CDR2 FQNEAQ (reference sequence). CDR3 size: 15 residues. CDR3 sequence: CASSLGWELTNEQFF. DNA for the CDR3: TGTGCCAGCAGCTTGGGGTGGGAGCTCACCAATGAGCAGTTCTTC.

V gene TRBV5-1 combines with J gene TRBJ1-2; 7 positions match TRBD1. The CDR3 totals 14 residues. Germline values: CDR1 SGHRS, CDR2 YFSETQ. The J segment lost 8 bases and the V segment lost 4 bases, leaving 11 bases of the junction unmatched. CDR3 sequence: CASSITTGKNGYTF. The CDR3 region has the DNA TGCGCCAGCAGCATCACGACAGGGAAGAACGGCTACACCTTC. Full variable domain (remainder filled in from reference TRBV5-1 and TRBJ1-2): KAGVTQTPRYLIKTRGQQVTLSCSPISGHRSVSWYQQTPGQGLQFLFEYFSETQRNKGNFPGRFSGRQFSNSRSEMNVSTLELGDSALYLCASSITTGKNGYTFGSGTRLTVV.

The chain links TRBV18 to TRBJ1-2; D ambiguous. This CDR3 is built from 14 residues. Germline CDR1 KGHSH, CDR2 LQKENI. V lost 1 base to trimming and J lost 8 bases, with 14 bases between them. The CDR3 bases are TGTGCCAGCTCACCACAGTCTCGGGAGAGAGGCTACACCTTC. Translating gives CASSPQSRERGYTF.

The chain uses TRBV11-2 and TRBJ1-2; a possible D gene is TRBD1 (6 bases). This CDR3 region has 16 residues. Per germline, CDR1 SGHAT and CDR2 FQNNGV. Trimming shortened V by 3 bases and J by 4 bases, and 18 bases separated the two germline ends. The CDR3 loop is CASSFPRGGRGYGYTF. CDR3 nucleotide sequence: TGTGCCAGCAGCTTCCCCCGGGGGGGCCGGGGCTATGGCTACACCTTC.